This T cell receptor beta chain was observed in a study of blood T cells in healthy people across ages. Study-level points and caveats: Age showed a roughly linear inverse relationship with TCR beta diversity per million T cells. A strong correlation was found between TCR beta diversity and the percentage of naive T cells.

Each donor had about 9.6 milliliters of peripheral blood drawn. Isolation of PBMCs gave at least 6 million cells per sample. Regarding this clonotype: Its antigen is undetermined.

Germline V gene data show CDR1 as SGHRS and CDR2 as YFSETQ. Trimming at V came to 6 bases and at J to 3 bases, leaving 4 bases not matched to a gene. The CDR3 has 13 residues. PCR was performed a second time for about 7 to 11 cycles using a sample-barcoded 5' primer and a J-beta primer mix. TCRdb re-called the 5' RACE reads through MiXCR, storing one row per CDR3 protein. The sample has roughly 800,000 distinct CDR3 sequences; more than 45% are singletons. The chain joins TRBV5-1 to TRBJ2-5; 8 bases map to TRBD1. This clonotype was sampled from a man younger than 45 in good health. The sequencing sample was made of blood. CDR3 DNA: TGCGCCAGCACCGACAGGGGCGAAGAGACCCAGTACTTC. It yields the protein CASTDRGEETQYF.